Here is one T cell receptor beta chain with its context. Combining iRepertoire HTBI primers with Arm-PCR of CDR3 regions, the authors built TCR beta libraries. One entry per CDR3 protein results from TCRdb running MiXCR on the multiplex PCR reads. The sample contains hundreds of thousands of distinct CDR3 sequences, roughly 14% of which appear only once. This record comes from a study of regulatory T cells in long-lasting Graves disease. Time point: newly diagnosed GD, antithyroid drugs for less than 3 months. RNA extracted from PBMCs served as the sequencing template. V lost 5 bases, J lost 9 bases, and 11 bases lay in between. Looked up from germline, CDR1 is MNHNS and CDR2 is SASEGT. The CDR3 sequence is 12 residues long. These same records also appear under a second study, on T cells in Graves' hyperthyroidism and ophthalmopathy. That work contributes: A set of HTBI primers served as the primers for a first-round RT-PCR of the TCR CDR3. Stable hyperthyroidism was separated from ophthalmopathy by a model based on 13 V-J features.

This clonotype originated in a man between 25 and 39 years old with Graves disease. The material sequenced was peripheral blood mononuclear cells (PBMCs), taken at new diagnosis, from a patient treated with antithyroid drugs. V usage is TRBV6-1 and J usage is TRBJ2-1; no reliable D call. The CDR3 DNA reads TGTGCCAGCAGTCCATCCCCGTCTGAGCAGTTCTTC. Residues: CASSPSPSEQFF.